This T cell receptor beta chain was retrieved from a study of OX40 agonist ivuxolimab in advanced cancers. Findings and caveats of the study: Undetermined was the antigen specificity of the expanded peripheral T cells.

Profiling relied on immunoSEQ multiplex PCR, and the TCRdb table lists in-frame clones only, not all of them. The top ten hold 0.7% to 0.9% of the sample, which has some 120,000 clones, 85% to 95% seen once. Points on this clone: Its specificity is not known.

V shed 5 bases, J shed 2 bases, and the junction held 9 bases outside the gene matches. Germline CDR1 reads WSHSY; CDR2 reads SAAADI. This CDR3 spans 16 amino acids. The chain has TRBV10-2 and TRBJ1-5, with 7 bases fitting TRBD1. The sequence came from an adult with an advanced solid tumor such as melanoma, head and neck, liver or kidney cancer. The sequenced sample was CD4+ or CD8+ T cells sorted from blood, obtained in a trial of the OX40 agonist ivuxolimab. The CDR3: CASSTDRAWRNQPQHF. CDR3 coding DNA: TGCGCCAGCAGTACCGACAGGGCTTGGCGCAATCAGCCCCAGCATTTT.